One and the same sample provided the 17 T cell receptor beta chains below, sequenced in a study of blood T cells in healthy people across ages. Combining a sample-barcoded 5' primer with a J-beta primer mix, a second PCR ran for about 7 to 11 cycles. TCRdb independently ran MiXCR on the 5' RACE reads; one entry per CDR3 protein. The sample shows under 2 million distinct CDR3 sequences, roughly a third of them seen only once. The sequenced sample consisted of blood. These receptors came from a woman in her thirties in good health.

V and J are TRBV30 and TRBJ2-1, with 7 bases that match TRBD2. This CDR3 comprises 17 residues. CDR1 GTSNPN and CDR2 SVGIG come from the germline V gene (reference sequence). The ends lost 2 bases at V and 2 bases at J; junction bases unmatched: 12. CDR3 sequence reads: CAWSSWLGGETYNEQFF. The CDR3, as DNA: TGTGCCTGGAGTTCATGGCTTGGGGGGGAGACCTACAATGAGCAGTTCTTC. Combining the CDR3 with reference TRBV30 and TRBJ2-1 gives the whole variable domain SQTIHQWPATLVQPVGSPLSLECTVEGTSNPNLYWYRQAAGRGLQLLFYSVGIGQISSEVPQNLSASRPQDRQFILSSKKLLLSDSGFYLCAWSSWLGGETYNEQFFGPGTRLTVL.

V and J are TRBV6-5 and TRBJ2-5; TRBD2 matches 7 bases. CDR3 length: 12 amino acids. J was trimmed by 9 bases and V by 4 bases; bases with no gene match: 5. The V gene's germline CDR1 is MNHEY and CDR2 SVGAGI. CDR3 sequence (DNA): TGTGCCAGCAGTTTCCGGGGGGAGGCCCAGTACTTC. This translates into CASSFRGEAQYF.

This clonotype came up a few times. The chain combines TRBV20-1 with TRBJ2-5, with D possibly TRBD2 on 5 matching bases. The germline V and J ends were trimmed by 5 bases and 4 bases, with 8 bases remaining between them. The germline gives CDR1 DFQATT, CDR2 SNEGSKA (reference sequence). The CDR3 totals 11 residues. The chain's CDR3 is CSASSLETQYF. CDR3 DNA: TGCAGTGCTTCTAGCTTAGAGACCCAGTACTTC.

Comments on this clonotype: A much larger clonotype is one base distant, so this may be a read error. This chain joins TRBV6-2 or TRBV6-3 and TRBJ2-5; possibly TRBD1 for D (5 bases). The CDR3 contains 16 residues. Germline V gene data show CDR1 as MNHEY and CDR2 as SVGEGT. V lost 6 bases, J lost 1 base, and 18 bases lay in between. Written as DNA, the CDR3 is TGTGCCAGCAGGAACAGACAGAGATTCATCCAAGAGACCCAGTACTTC. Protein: CASRNRQRFIQETQYF.

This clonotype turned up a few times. Here the CDR3 reads CSVDRMDGQTGELFF. The CDR3 region has the DNA TGCAGCGTTGACAGGATGGACGGACAAACCGGGGAGCTGTTTTTT. The chain uses TRBV29-1 and TRBJ2-2; weak D call: TRBD1 (5 bases). V was clipped by 3 bases and J by 5 bases, with 16 bases between them. This CDR3 has 15 amino acids. Germline CDR1 SQVTM, CDR2 ANQGSEA.

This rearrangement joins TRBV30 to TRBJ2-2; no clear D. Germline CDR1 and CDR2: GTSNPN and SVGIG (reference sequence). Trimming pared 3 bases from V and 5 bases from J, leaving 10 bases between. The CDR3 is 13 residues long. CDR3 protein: CAWRVGFTGELFF. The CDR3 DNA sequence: TGTGCCTGGAGAGTGGGGTTTACCGGGGAGCTGTTTTTT.

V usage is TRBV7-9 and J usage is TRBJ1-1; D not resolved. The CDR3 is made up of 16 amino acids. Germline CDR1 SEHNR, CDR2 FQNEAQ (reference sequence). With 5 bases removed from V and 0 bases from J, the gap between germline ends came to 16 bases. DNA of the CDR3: TGTGCCAGCAGCGCTACCAGAGGTCTCATGAACACTGAAGCTTTCTTT. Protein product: CASSATRGLMNTEAFF.

The CDR3 DNA sequence: TGCGCCAGCGCTGAACGGATGAGCTCTGGGGCCAACGTCCTGACTTTC. Protein product: CASAERMSSGANVLTF. The chain joins TRBV5-1 to TRBJ2-6; D call uncertain. Germline loops: CDR1 SGHRS, CDR2 YFSETQ. V was clipped by 7 bases and J by 0 bases, with 14 bases between them. The CDR3 is 16 residues long.

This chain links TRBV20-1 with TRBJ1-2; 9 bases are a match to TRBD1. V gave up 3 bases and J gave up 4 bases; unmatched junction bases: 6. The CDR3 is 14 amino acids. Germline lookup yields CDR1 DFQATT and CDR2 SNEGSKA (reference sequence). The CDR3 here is CSASEGTGTYGYTF. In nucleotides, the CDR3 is TGCAGTGCTAGTGAGGGGACAGGGACCTATGGCTACACCTTC.

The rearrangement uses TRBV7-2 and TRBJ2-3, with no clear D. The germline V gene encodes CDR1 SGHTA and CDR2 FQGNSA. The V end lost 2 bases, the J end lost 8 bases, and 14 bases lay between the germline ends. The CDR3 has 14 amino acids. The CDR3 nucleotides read TGTGCCAGCAGCTTATGGGCTCGGTCCGGTACGCAGTATTTT. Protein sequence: CASSLWARSGTQYF.

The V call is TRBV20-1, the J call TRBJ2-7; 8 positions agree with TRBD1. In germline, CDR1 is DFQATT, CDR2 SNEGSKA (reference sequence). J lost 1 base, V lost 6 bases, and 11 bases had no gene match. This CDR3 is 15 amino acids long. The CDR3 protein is CSAQDRRTGSYEQYF. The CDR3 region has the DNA TGCAGTGCCCAAGATCGGCGGACAGGGTCCTACGAGCAGTACTTC.

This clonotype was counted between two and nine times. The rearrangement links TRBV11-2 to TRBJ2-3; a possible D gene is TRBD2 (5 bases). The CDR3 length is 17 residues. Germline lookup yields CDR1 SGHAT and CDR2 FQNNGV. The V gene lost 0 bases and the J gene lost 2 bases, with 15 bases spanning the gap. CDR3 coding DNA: TGTGCCAGCAGCTTAGAGCGGTACCAGCGGACCACAGATACGCAGTATTTT. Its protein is CASSLERYQRTTDTQYF.

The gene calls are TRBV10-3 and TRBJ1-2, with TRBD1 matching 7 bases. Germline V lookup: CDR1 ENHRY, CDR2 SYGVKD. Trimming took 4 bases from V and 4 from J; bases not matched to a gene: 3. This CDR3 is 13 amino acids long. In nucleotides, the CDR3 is TGTGCCATCAGTGGGGACAGCCTCTATGGCTACACCTTC. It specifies CAISGDSLYGYTF.

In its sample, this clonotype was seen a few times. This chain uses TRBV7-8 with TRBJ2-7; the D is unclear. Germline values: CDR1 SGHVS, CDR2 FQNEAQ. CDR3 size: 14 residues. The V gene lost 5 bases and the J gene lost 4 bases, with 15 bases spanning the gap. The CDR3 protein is CASSHHGSGYEQYF. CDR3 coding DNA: TGTGCCAGCAGCCACCACGGATCTGGGTACGAGCAGTACTTC.

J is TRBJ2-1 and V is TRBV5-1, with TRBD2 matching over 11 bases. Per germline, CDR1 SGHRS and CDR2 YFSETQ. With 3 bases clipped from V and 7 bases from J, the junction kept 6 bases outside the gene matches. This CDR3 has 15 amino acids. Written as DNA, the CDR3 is TGCGCCAGCAGCTCGACTAGCGGGAATTTAAATGAGCAGTTCTTC. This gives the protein CASSSTSGNLNEQFF.

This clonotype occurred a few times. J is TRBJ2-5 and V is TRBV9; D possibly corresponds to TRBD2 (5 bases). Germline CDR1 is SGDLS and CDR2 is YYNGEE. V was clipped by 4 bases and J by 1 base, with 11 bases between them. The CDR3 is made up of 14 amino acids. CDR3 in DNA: TGTGCCAGCAGCCCCACCGGACTCCAAGAGACCCAGTACTTC. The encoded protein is CASSPTGLQETQYF.

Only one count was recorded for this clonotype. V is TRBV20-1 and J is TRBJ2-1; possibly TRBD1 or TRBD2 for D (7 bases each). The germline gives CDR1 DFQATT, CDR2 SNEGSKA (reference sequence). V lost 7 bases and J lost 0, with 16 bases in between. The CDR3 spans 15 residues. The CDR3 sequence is CSGDSGGGSYNEQFF. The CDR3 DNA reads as TGCAGTGGGGACAGCGGCGGGGGCTCCTACAATGAGCAGTTCTTC.